This T cell receptor beta chain is drawn from a study of cytomegalovirus exposure and HLA in healthy donors. The CDR3 contains 13 residues. V was clipped by 0 bases and J by 6 bases, with 8 bases between them. Germline assignment: CDR1 MNHEY and CDR2 SVGAGI. A remark on this clone: Its antigen is undetermined.

PCR used 60 Vbeta primers and 13 Jbeta primers. Sequencing used immunoSEQ multiplex PCR; TCRdb keeps in-frame clones, though not all of them. The sample carries 95,000 to 150,000 clones, 72% recorded once. Findings and caveats of the study: Presence/absence analyses assumed roughly uniform sequencing depth across donors. When analyzed later, a missense DCLRE1C variant was found to be linked to TCR beta V- and J-gene trimming. In an earlier analysis, about 87% or about 30%: the productive usage of most TCR beta V segments.

The receptor's source is a man aged 25-45 years in good health and CMV-seronegative. Sequenced material: PBMCs. V usage is TRBV6-5 and J usage is TRBJ1-2; D gene ambiguous. CDR3 coding DNA: TGTGCCAGCAGTTACTCAATCAGGAATGGCTACACCTTC. It translates to CASSYSIRNGYTF.